This T cell receptor (beta chain) stems from a study of identical twins. Whole-study findings and limits: Compared with unrelated sharing, twin-shared out-of-frame alpha sequences had more low-probability sequences.

TCRdb passed the 5' RACE reads through MiXCR, listing each CDR3 protein once. The sample has around 160,000 distinct CDR3 sequences; under 4.5% are singletons. This clonotype was recorded at least ten times. Antigen: not known. CDR3 size: 11 residues. V lost 1 base, J lost 8 bases, and 8 bases lay in between. From germline, CDR1 is DFQATT and CDR2 SNEGSKA (reference sequence). This receptor was identified in a man aged 18 to 30 in good health. V and J are TRBV20-1 and TRBJ1-2, with unresolved D. The sample taken for sequencing was memory T cells sorted from blood. CDR3 residues: CSARGRRGYTF. For the CDR3, the DNA is TGCAGTGCTAGAGGCCGTCGGGGCTACACCTTC.